What follows describes a single TCR beta chain. The repertoire was sequenced with immunoSEQ multiplex PCR; TCRdb's copy has only in-frame clones and lacks some. The table includes some 76,000 clones, 85% to 95% detected once. This sample is part of a study of cytomegalovirus exposure and HLA in healthy donors. V was cut by 2 bases and J by 1 base, with 6 bases left in between. Germline V gives CDR1 SGHNT, CDR2 YYREEE (reference sequence). The CDR3 totals 14 residues. Sequencing input: PBMCs. The TCR comes from a woman aged 18-29 years in good health and CMV-seronegative. The chain uses TRBV5-4 and TRBJ2-2; TRBD1 is a possible D gene (6 bases). CDR3: CASSLQGNTGELFF. The CDR3 DNA is TGTGCCAGCAGCTTACAGGGGAACACCGGGGAGCTGTTTTTT. Full variable domain (rest looked up from reference TRBV5-4 and TRBJ2-2): ETGVTQSPTHLIKTRGQQVTLRCSSQSGHNTVSWYQQALGQGPQFIFQYYREEENGRGNFPPRFSGLQFPNYSSELNVNALELDDSALYLCASSLQGNTGELFFGEGSRLTVL.